Below are 29 T cell receptor beta chains sequenced from a single sample in a study of shared clonotypes between healthy human individuals. Some clones are missing from TCRdb's copy, which holds only in-frame ones; the method was immunoSEQ multiplex PCR. In the table there are 2 million to 3 million clones, 93% of which are singletons. The material sequenced was naive CD4+ T cells from PBMCs. Sample subset: CD45RA+ positively selected. These receptors were obtained from a man between 18 and 29 years old in good health. Some clones in this sample may be carry-over from other donors' samples.

V is TRBV19 and J is TRBJ2-7; 8 nucleotides align to TRBD1. J was trimmed by 5 bases and V by 3 bases; bases with no gene match: 3. CDR1 and CDR2 (germline): LNHDA, SQIVND (reference sequence). This CDR3 comprises 13 residues. CDR3 loop: CASSMEQGDEQYF. DNA for the CDR3: TGTGCCAGTAGTATGGAACAGGGGGACGAGCAGTACTTC.

This rearrangement joins TRBV6-5 to TRBJ2-5, with D perhaps matching TRBD1 or TRBD2 (5 bases each). There are 12 residues in the CDR3. V lost 11 bases and J lost 5, with 15 bases in between. Germline V gene lookup returns CDR1 MNHEY and CDR2 SVGAGI. CDR3 coding DNA: TGTGCCGGATCCGGGACCGGGGAGACCCAGTACTTC. This gives the protein CAGSGTGETQYF.

This clone was detected only once. The rearrangement uses TRBV5-5 and TRBJ2-7, with TRBD2 matching 12 bases. The J segment lost 5 bases and the V segment lost 4 bases, leaving 4 bases of the junction unmatched. Germline V gene data show CDR1 as SGHKS and CDR2 as YYEKEE (reference sequence). This CDR3 spans 14 amino acids. The chain's CDR3 is CASSETSGRHEQYF. The CDR3 region has the DNA TGTGCCAGCAGCGAGACTAGCGGGAGACACGAGCAGTACTTC.

The genes are TRBV30 and TRBJ2-7; unclear D gene. V was clipped by 2 bases and J by 6 bases, with 14 bases between them. Germline CDR1 reads GTSNPN; CDR2 reads SVGIG (reference sequence). The CDR3 runs 13 residues. The CDR3 coding sequence is TGTGCCTGGAGTCCTCACCCTACGCTCGAGCAGTACTTC. Translating gives CAWSPHPTLEQYF.

The chain is built from TRBV6-6 and TRBJ2-7; 8 nucleotides align to TRBD1. Germline V gene lookup returns CDR1 MNHNY and CDR2 SVGAGI (reference sequence). This CDR3 has 15 amino acids. V lost 2 bases and J lost 4; bases outside the gene matches: 7. The CDR3 reads CASSYRVGTGYEQYF. The CDR3 nucleotides read TGTGCCAGCAGTTACAGGGTTGGGACAGGTTACGAGCAGTACTTC.

The V and J genes are TRBV5-1 and TRBJ1-6; D is unresolved. Trimming left V 1 base short and J 5 bases short, with 10 bases between. The CDR3 sequence is 15 residues long. Germline CDR1 SGHRS, CDR2 YFSETQ. CDR3 sequence (DNA): TGCGCCAGCAGCTTGACCCCGGGTCATAATTCACCCCTCCACTTT. Its translation: CASSLTPGHNSPLHF. Drawing the rest from reference TRBV5-1 and TRBJ1-6, the complete variable domain is KAGVTQTPRYLIKTRGQQVTLSCSPISGHRSVSWYQQTPGQGLQFLFEYFSETQRNKGNFPGRFSGRQFSNSRSEMNVSTLELGDSALYLCASSLTPGHNSPLHFGNGTRLTVT.

This chain connects TRBV19 to TRBJ2-3; D uncertain. Germline CDR1 reads LNHDA; CDR2 reads SQIVND (reference sequence). The CDR3 is 13 amino acids. Deletions cut 6 bases from V and 0 bases from J, with 7 bases between. CDR3 sequence: CASSAWSTDTQYF. CDR3 DNA sequence: TGTGCCAGTAGCGCTTGGAGCACAGATACGCAGTATTTT.

This clone was observed once. The gene calls are TRBV2 and TRBJ1-2, with 12 bases that match TRBD1. Trimming removed 5 bases from V and 3 bases from J; junction bases left unmatched: 4. The CDR3 contains 15 residues. CDR1 and CDR2 from the germline V gene are SNHLY and FYNNEI. The CDR3 spells CASSTGTGGHYGYTF. For the CDR3, the DNA is TGTGCCAGCAGTACCGGGACAGGGGGCCACTATGGCTACACCTTC. Full variable domain (rest looked up from reference TRBV2 and TRBJ1-2): EPEVTQTPSHQVTQMGQEVILRCVPISNHLYFYWYRQILGQKVEFLVSFYNNEISEKSEIFDDQFSVERPDGSNFTLKIRSTKLEDSAMYFCASSTGTGGHYGYTFGSGTRLTVV.

The J gene is TRBJ1-1, the V gene TRBV23-1, with D maybe TRBD1 (5 bases). TRBV23-1 is annotated as an ORF whose role is uncertain. Trimming took off 7 bases at V and 0 bases at J, with 9 bases between the two ends. The CDR3 runs 13 residues. The CDR3 sequence: CASNSRVNTEAFF. The DNA for the CDR3 is TGCGCCAGCAACTCCAGGGTGAACACTGAAGCTTTCTTT.

Concerning this clone: The same CDR3 also results from other DNA sequences found in this sample. CDR3 sequence (DNA): TGCGCCAGCAGCCAGGACAGAAACACTGAAGCTTTCTTT. This sequence encodes CASSQDRNTEAFF. The V and J genes are TRBV4-3 and TRBJ1-1; D perhaps matches TRBD1 (6 bases). Germline loops: CDR1 LGHNA, CDR2 YSLEER. Trimming cost V 3 bases and J 2 bases, with 7 bases left between them. This CDR3 region has 13 residues.

The chain employs TRBV5-1 and TRBJ2-3, with 7 bases identical to TRBD2. Germline V gives CDR1 SGHRS, CDR2 YFSETQ. The trim removed 5 bases at V and 1 base at J, leaving 7 bases unmatched. The CDR3 totals 15 residues. The CDR3 bases are TGCGCCAGCAGGCCAGCGGGGCTAGGCACAGATACGCAGTATTTT. Its protein is CASRPAGLGTDTQYF.

The rearrangement joins TRBV9 to TRBJ2-5, with TRBD1 identical over 9 bases. The CDR3 spans 16 residues. Trimming took 0 bases from V and 1 from J; bases not matched to a gene: 4. Germline V gives CDR1 SGDLS, CDR2 YYNGEE. The CDR3 nucleotides read TGTGCCAGCAGCGTAGGGGGACAGGGATTCCAAGAGACCCAGTACTTC. As protein: CASSVGGQGFQETQYF.

The chain employs TRBV6-5 and TRBJ2-3; TRBD2 might be the D (6 bases). This CDR3 is built from 15 residues. V was trimmed by 3 bases and J by 2 bases, leaving 12 bases between them. Germline CDR1 reads MNHEY; CDR2 reads SVGAGI. The CDR3 is CASSYRGLNTDTQYF. The CDR3 region has the DNA TGTGCCAGCAGTTATCGGGGACTGAACACAGATACGCAGTATTTT.

The chain couples TRBV18 to TRBJ1-2, with D perhaps TRBD1 (5 bases). V gave up 1 base and J gave up 2 bases, with 14 bases separating them. Germline V gene data show CDR1 as KGHSH and CDR2 as LQKENI. The CDR3 runs to 16 residues. Here the CDR3 reads CASSPLVDGDNYGYTF. The CDR3 DNA is TGTGCCAGCTCACCACTTGTTGACGGGGACAACTATGGCTACACCTTC.

V gene TRBV27 combines with J gene TRBJ2-1; 12 nucleotides match TRBD2. Germline CDR1 MNHEY, CDR2 SMNVEV (reference sequence). CDR3 length equals 14 residues. Unmatched junction bases numbered 3, after V lost 5 bases and J lost 7 bases. CDR3 DNA sequence: TGTGCCAGCAGTGCTAGCGGGAGGGCGAATGAGCAGTTCTTC. Its protein is CASSASGRANEQFF.

V and J are TRBV11-2 and TRBJ2-3; D remains unclear. V was cut by 3 bases and J by 4 bases, with 5 bases left in between. CDR3 length: 12 amino acids. The germline gives CDR1 SGHAT, CDR2 FQNNGV. CDR3 DNA sequence: TGTGCCAGCAGCTTGTCGGCAGATACGCAGTATTTT. Residues: CASSLSADTQYF.

This chain connects TRBV28 to TRBJ2-7; D gene ambiguous. V was pared by 8 bases and J by 7 bases, with 21 bases between. The V gene's germline CDR1 is MDHEN and CDR2 SYDVKM. This CDR3 has 14 residues. CDR3 DNA sequence: TGTGCCAGCGCCTTGGGCGGCCCGGTGAGGGAGCAGTACTTC. Its protein product is CASALGGPVREQYF. The whole variable domain, filled in from reference TRBV28 and TRBJ2-7, reads DVKVTQSSRYLVKRTGEKVFLECVQDMDHENMFWYRQDPGLGLRLIYFSYDVKMKEKGDIPEGYSVSREKKERFSLILESASTNQTSMYLCASALGGPVREQYFGPGTRLTVT.

The CDR3 sequence is CASSLYLPGQGETQYF. The CDR3 region has the DNA TGTGCCAGCAGCTTGTACCTACCGGGACAGGGAGAGACCCAGTACTTC. The rearrangement joins TRBV5-4 to TRBJ2-5; 9 bases line up with TRBD1. V lost 1 base, J lost 4 bases, and 8 bases stayed unmatched. The CDR3 runs to 16 residues. Looked up from germline, CDR1 is SGHNT and CDR2 is YYREEE (reference sequence).

This chain uses TRBV6-1 with TRBJ1-2, with 9 bases aligning to TRBD1. The trim removed 5 bases at V and 6 bases at J, leaving 10 bases unmatched. This CDR3 has 15 amino acids. The germline gives CDR1 MNHNS, CDR2 SASEGT. The CDR3 DNA follows: TGTGCCAGCAGTCCCCGGGACAGGGTTCGGGATGGCTACACCTTC. Translating gives CASSPRDRVRDGYTF.

The CDR3 region has the DNA TGTGCCAGCAGCATGGACAGGGGAGGGTTCTACGAGCAGTACTTC. Translating it yields CASSMDRGGFYEQYF. The gene calls are TRBV7-9 and TRBJ2-7, with 9 positions matching TRBD1. Unmatched junction bases numbered 8, after V lost 5 bases and J lost 3 bases. The CDR3 spans 15 residues. CDR1 and CDR2 (germline): SEHNR, FQNEAQ (reference sequence).

This chain uses TRBV28 with TRBJ2-7; 8 positions match TRBD1. There are 14 residues in the CDR3. Germline CDR1 and CDR2: MDHEN and SYDVKM. J gave up 4 bases and V 8 bases, and 10 bases lay outside the gene matches. The CDR3 nucleotides are TGTGCCAGCTTCGCGGGACAGGAAGCTTACGAGCAGTACTTC. Translated, it gives CASFAGQEAYEQYF.

The gene calls are TRBV5-4 and TRBJ2-3; a possible D gene is TRBD1 (5 bases). Germline CDR1 SGHNT, CDR2 YYREEE (reference sequence). This CDR3 has 14 residues. Trimming removed 1 base from V and 6 bases from J, with 12 bases in between. Here the CDR3 reads CASSLHGRQDTQYF. CDR3 nucleotides: TGTGCCAGCAGCTTGCATGGAAGACAGGATACGCAGTATTTT.

The V gene is TRBV30, the J gene TRBJ2-1, with D maybe TRBD2 (7 bases). This CDR3 region has 14 residues. V lost 0 bases and J lost 6, with 12 bases in between. CDR1 is GTSNPN, CDR2 SVGIG, per germline (reference sequence). The CDR3 DNA is TGTGCCTGGAGTGTAAGGGCGGGGGCCAATGAGCAGTTCTTC. Amino acids: CAWSVRAGANEQFF.

This chain joins TRBV25-1 and TRBJ1-2; tentative D call: TRBD1 (6 bases). CDR1 MGHDK and CDR2 SYGVNS come from the germline V gene. The CDR3 runs 15 residues. V gave up 4 bases and J gave up 5 bases, with 17 bases separating them. The CDR3 sequence: CASSARRGDAYGYTF. In nucleotides, the CDR3 is TGTGCCAGCAGTGCGCGAAGGGGGGACGCTTATGGCTACACCTTC.

Turning to this clone: The identical CDR3 is also encoded by other nucleotide sequences in the sample. This chain joins TRBV19 and TRBJ1-2; D is unresolved. V was clipped by 3 bases and J by 2 bases, with 7 bases between them. The CDR3 runs to 13 residues. Germline CDR1 reads LNHDA; CDR2 reads SQIVND (reference sequence). The CDR3 sequence: CASSMRANYGYTF. The CDR3 DNA reads TGTGCCAGTAGTATGAGGGCCAACTATGGCTACACCTTC.

V and J are TRBV19 and TRBJ2-7, with D perhaps matching TRBD2 (5 bases). From germline, CDR1 is LNHDA and CDR2 SQIVND (reference sequence). V gave up 2 bases and J gave up 6 bases, with 14 bases separating them. The CDR3 totals 14 residues. The CDR3 loop reads CASSIFPDSGEQYF. In DNA form, the CDR3 reads TGTGCCAGTAGTATATTCCCGGACTCTGGCGAGCAGTACTTC.

The rearrangement joins TRBV4-2 to TRBJ1-5; perhaps TRBD1 as D (6 bases). Per the germline V gene, CDR1 is LGHNA and CDR2 is YNFKEQ. With 5 bases removed from V and 5 bases from J, the gap between germline ends came to 10 bases. The CDR3 covers 13 residues. The CDR3 spells CASSGQLHQPQHF. The CDR3 region has the DNA TGTGCCAGCAGCGGACAGCTCCATCAGCCCCAGCATTTT.

The V and J genes are TRBV5-1 and TRBJ2-1; 11 bases are shared with TRBD2. The CDR3 is 12 residues long. Germline V lookup: CDR1 SGHRS, CDR2 YFSETQ. V was pared by 3 bases and J by 12 bases, with 2 bases of the junction left unmatched. CDR3 DNA: TGCGCCAGCAGCTCACTAGCGGGAGTGCAGTTCTTC. Protein: CASSSLAGVQFF.

The rearrangement joins TRBV6-1 to TRBJ1-5; unclear D gene. Trimming stripped 3 bases from V and 4 bases from J, with 4 bases between. Germline CDR1 and CDR2: MNHNS and SASEGT. This CDR3 contains 12 residues. This CDR3 is CASSDFNQPQHF. The CDR3 region has the DNA TGTGCCAGCAGTGACTTTAATCAGCCCCAGCATTTT.